Sequencing of this T cell receptor beta chain was carried out in a study of post-analysis software for immune sequencing data. This clonotype appeared a few times. Its antigen is currently unknown. The TCR beta cDNA libraries carried unique molecular identifiers. Input of roughly 0.95 to 11 million T cells yielded roughly 530,000 cDNA molecules. TCRdb redid the calling of the PCR reads with MiXCR, one entry per CDR3 protein. This table has 650,000 to 850,000 distinct CDR3 sequences, under 70% appearing once. Study conclusions and caveats: In patients, five TRBV segments were more frequent than in controls, with TRBV5-6, TRBV5-1 and TRBV20-1 among them.

Germline V CDR1 and CDR2: SQVTM, ANQGSEA. V was pared by 1 base and J by 9 bases, with 5 bases of the junction left unmatched. The CDR3 totals 15 residues. The sequenced sample was blood. This rearrangement joins TRBV29-1 to TRBJ2-1, with 14 nucleotides matching TRBD2. The clonotype originates from a girl under 18 with multiple sclerosis. The CDR3: CSVEGRLAGGLEQFF. For the CDR3, the DNA is TGCAGCGTTGAAGGTCGACTAGCGGGAGGGCTTGAGCAGTTCTTC.